The TCR beta chain described here comes from a study of blood T cells in healthy people across ages. The second PCR ran roughly 7 to 12 cycles with a sample-barcoded 5' primer and J-beta primers. TCRdb re-analysed the 5' RACE reads in MiXCR, keeping a single row per CDR3 protein. Here the sample spans about 1.4 million distinct CDR3 sequences, approximately 60% being singletons. Germline CDR1 and CDR2: SGHRS and YFSETQ. The CDR3 is 17 amino acids. V shed 1 base and J shed 5 bases, with 16 bases lying between them. Study-wide points: Both naive CD4+ cell counts and diversity were greater in long-lived donors than in aged donors.

Concerning this clonotype: The target antigen is unknown.

This chain links TRBV5-1 with TRBJ1-6, with D possibly matching TRBD1 (5 bases). Sequenced sample: blood. The source is a man aged 18-30 years in good health. CDR3 nucleotide sequence: TGCGCCAGCAGCTTGCGGGTGGGGGACGAGGATAATTCACCCCTCCACTTT. This gives the protein CASSLRVGDEDNSPLHF.